These 6 T cell receptor beta chains came from one sample sequenced in a study of cytotoxic CD8 clonotypes in ibrutinib-treated CLL. Only in-frame clones appear in the TCRdb table, and some are missing; sequencing was by immunoSEQ multiplex PCR. The data contain tens of thousands of clones, about 64% of them seen just once; the ten biggest clones take up 5.7%. The sequencing used PBMCs, collected after 12 months of ibrutinib treatment. The source of these receptors is a human donor with chronic lymphocytic leukemia.

This clone showed up just a few times. The chain joins TRBV19 to TRBJ1-3; D is possibly TRBD1 (5 bases). Germline V CDR1 and CDR2: LNHDA, SQIVND (reference sequence). The V gene lost 4 bases and the J gene lost 0 bases, with 7 bases spanning the gap. This CDR3 has 14 amino acids. DNA for the CDR3: TGTGCCAGTAGTAGACAGAGCTCTGGAAACACCATATATTTT. Its translation is CASSRQSSGNTIYF.

The rearrangement links TRBV13 to TRBJ2-1; the D call may be TRBD1 or TRBD2 (5 bases each). This CDR3 contains 15 residues. CDR1 is PRHDT, CDR2 FYEKMQ, per germline (reference sequence). Trimming stripped 4 bases from V and 0 bases from J, with 10 bases between. The CDR3 spells CASSSEGRSYNEQFF. CDR3 coding DNA: TGTGCCAGCAGCTCAGAGGGACGCTCCTACAATGAGCAGTTCTTC.

The genes are TRBV5-6 and TRBJ2-7; perhaps TRBD2 as D (6 bases). The CDR3 is 14 residues long. Germline values: CDR1 SGHDT, CDR2 YYEEEE. The V end lost 0 bases, the J end lost 2 bases, and 9 bases lay between the germline ends. The CDR3 coding sequence is TGTGCCAGCAGCTTGGCGGGGGTTACCTACGAGCAGTACTTC. The encoded protein is CASSLAGVTYEQYF.

The chain is built from TRBV4-1 and TRBJ1-5, with 7 nucleotides matching TRBD1. CDR3 length: 16 residues. With V trimmed by 0 bases and J by 6 bases, 8 bases remained unmatched. The germline gives CDR1 MGHRA, CDR2 YSYEKL. CDR3 protein: CASSQDQTGYGQPQHF. CDR3 DNA: TGCGCCAGCAGCCAAGATCAGACAGGGTACGGTCAGCCCCAGCATTTT.

Only a few counts were recorded for this clone. The V call is TRBV28, the J call TRBJ1-4; D perhaps matches TRBD1 (6 bases). This CDR3 has 17 amino acids. The germline gives CDR1 MDHEN, CDR2 SYDVKM. Trimming took off 3 bases at V and 4 bases at J, with 18 bases between the two ends. This CDR3 reads CASSFSGMGAYNEKLFF. For the CDR3, the DNA is TGTGCCAGCAGTTTTTCGGGGATGGGGGCTTATAATGAAAAACTGTTTTTT.

The V and J genes are TRBV28 and TRBJ2-2; tentative D call: TRBD1 (5 bases). The CDR3 is 14 amino acids. Trimming took 8 bases from V and 4 from J, leaving 14 bases between them. Germline V gene sequence: CDR1 MDHEN, CDR2 SYDVKM. This CDR3 is CASGSGSGTGELFF. Written as DNA, the CDR3 is TGTGCCAGCGGGTCAGGGTCGGGCACCGGGGAGCTGTTTTTT.